The clone carrying this T cell receptor beta chain was counted between two and nine times. From germline, CDR1 is SEHNR and CDR2 FQNEAQ (reference sequence). V lost 1 base to trimming and J lost 6 bases; unmatched junction nucleotides: 7. The CDR3 loop spans 15 amino acids. The protocol was immunoSEQ multiplex PCR, while the TCRdb copy is restricted to in-frame clones and leaves out a portion. This sample has about 120,000 clones, with 65% to 85% found just once. The record originates from a study of radiotherapy plus CTLA-4 blockade in lung cancer. The sample here was peripheral blood, taken from a patient treated with radiotherapy plus ipilimumab. This sequence originates from a human donor with non-small cell lung cancer who had a partial response to radiotherapy plus ipilimumab. The rearrangement links TRBV7-9 to TRBJ1-1; the match to TRBD1 covers 8 bases. The CDR3 DNA sequence: TGTGCCAGCAGCTTAGAAACAGGGGGTATCTCTGAAGCTTTCTTT. Protein sequence: CASSLETGGISEAFF.